Listed here is a single T cell receptor (beta chain). No antigen is known for it. This sample is part of a study of OX40 agonist ivuxolimab in advanced cancers. Study-wide results and limits: Expanded peripheral T cells had an undetermined antigen specificity. CD4+ T cells averaged fewer expanded clones than CD8+ T cells. Nonresponders, in some cases, also had low normalized T-cell clonal expansion.

The data were produced by immunoSEQ multiplex PCR, yet TCRdb's version contains in-frame clones alone and is incomplete. This sample has tens of thousands of clones, with 70% to 90% found just once. The sequences come from CD4+ or CD8+ T cells sorted from blood, collected in a trial of the OX40 agonist ivuxolimab. The sequence was collected from an adult with an advanced solid tumor such as melanoma, head and neck, liver or kidney cancer.

The DNA for the CDR3 is TGTGCCAGCATGAGGCCTCCTTGGGGCAATCAGCCCCAGCATTTT. Translating it yields CASMRPPWGNQPQHF. The chain is built from TRBV6-1 and TRBJ1-5, with D hard to call. CDR3 length: 15 residues. Trimming left V 7 bases short and J 2 bases short, with 15 bases between. Germline-derived CDR1 and CDR2 are MNHNS and SASEGT.